Below, one T cell receptor beta chain is given with its context. This CDR3 is built from 15 residues. CDR1 and CDR2 (germline): KGHSH, LQKENI. V lost 3 bases to trimming and J lost 1 base, with 12 bases between them. The data belong to a study of blood T cell repertoires in COVID-19. Clones were read by immunoSEQ multiplex PCR, and TCRdb kept only the in-frame ones, dropping some. The sample holds over 200,000 clones; about four fifths are singletons and the top ten take approximately 5.3%. The chain carries TRBV18 and TRBJ2-5; D perhaps matches TRBD2 (7 bases). The specimen was peripheral blood. The receptor was derived from a man older than 75 with acute or convalescent COVID-19. CDR3 bases: TGTGCCAGCTCACCGACGGGGGGCGCCCAAGAGACCCAGTACTTC. This sequence encodes CASSPTGGAQETQYF.